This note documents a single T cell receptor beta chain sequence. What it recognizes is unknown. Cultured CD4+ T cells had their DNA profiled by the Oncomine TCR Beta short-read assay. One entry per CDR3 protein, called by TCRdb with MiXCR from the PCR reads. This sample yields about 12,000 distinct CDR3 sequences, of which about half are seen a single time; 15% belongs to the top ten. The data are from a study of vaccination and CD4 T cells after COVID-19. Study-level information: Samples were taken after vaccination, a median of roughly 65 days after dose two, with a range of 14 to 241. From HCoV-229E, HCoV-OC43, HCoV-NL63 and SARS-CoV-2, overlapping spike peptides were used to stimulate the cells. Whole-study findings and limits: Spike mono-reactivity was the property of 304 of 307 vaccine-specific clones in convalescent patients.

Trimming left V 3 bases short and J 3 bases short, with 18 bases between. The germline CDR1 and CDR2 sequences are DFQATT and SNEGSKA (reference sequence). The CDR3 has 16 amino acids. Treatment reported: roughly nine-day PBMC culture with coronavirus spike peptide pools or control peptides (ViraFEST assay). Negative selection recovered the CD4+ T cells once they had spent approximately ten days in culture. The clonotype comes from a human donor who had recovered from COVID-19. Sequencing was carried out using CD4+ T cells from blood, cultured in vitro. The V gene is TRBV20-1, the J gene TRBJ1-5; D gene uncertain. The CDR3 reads CSASRGGGSHNQPQHF. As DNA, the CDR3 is TGCAGTGCTAGCCGTGGTGGTGGTAGCCACAATCAGCCCCAGCATTTT.